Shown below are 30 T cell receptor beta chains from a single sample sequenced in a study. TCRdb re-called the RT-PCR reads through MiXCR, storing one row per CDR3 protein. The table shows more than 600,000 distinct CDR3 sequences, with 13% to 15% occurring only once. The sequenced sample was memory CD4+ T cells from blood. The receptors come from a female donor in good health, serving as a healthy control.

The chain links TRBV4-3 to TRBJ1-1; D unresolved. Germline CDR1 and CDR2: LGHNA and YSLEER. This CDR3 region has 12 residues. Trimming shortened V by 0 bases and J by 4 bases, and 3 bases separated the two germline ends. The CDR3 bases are TGCGCCAGCAGCCAAGATCCCACTGAAGCTTTCTTT. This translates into CASSQDPTEAFF.

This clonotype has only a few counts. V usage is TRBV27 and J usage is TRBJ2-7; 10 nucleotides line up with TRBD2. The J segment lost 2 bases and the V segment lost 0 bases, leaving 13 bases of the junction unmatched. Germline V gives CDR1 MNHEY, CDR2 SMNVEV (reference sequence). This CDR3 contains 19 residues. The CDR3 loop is CASSLSRPAGLAETYEQYF. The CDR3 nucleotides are TGTGCCAGCAGTTTATCGAGGCCGGCCGGACTAGCGGAAACCTACGAGCAGTACTTC.

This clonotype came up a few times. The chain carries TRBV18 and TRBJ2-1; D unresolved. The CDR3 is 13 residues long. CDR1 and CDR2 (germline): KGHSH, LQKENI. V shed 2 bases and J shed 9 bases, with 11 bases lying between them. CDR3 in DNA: TGTGCCAGCTCACCAGTTTCAGAGGCTGAGCAGTTCTTC. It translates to CASSPVSEAEQFF. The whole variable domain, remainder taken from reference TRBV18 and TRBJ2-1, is NAGVMQNPRHLVRRRGQEARLRCSPMKGHSHVYWYRQLPEEGLKFMVYLQKENIIDESGMPKERFSAEFPKEGPSILRIQQVVRGDSAAYFCASSPVSEAEQFFGPGTRLTVL.

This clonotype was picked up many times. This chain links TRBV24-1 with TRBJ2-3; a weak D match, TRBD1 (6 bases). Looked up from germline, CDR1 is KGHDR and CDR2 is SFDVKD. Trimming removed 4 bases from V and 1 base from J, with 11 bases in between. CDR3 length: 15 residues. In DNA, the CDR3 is TGTGCCACCAGTGACCCAAGGACAGGCACAGATACGCAGTATTTT. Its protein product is CATSDPRTGTDTQYF.

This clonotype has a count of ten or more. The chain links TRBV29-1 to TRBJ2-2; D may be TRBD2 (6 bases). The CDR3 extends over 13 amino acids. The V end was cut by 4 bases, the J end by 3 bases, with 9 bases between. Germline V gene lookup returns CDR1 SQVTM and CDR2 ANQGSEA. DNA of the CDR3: TGCAGCGTTGCGGGACTCTACACCGGGGAGCTGTTTTTT. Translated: CSVAGLYTGELFF.

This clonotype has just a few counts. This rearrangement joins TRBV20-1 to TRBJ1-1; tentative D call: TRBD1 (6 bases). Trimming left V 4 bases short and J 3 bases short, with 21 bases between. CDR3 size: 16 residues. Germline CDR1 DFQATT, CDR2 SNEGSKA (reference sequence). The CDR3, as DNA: TGCAGTGCTAAAGGGGGGTTTCCGGCCTATGACACTGAAGCTTTCTTT. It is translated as CSAKGGFPAYDTEAFF.

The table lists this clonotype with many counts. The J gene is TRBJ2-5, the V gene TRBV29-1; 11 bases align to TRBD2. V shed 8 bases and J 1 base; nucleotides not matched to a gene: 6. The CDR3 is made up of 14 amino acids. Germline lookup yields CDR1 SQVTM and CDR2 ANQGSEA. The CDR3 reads CSFSGGGGQETQYF. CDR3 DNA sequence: TGCAGCTTTAGCGGGGGGGGGGGCCAAGAGACCCAGTACTTC.

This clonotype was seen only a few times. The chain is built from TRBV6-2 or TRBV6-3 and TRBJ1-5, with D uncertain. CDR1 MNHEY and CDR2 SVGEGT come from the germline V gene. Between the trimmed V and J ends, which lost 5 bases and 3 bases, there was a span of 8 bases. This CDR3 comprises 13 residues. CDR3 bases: TGTGCCAGCAGTCTAAACTACAATCAGCCCCAGCATTTT. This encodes CASSLNYNQPQHF.

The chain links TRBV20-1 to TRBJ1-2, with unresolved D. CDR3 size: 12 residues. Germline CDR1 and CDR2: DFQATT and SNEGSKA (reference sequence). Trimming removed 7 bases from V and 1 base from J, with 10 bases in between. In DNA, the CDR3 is TGCAGTGAGGCCGCGAGTAACTATGGCTACACCTTC. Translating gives CSEAASNYGYTF.

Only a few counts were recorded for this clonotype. CDR3 in DNA: TGTGCCAGCAAGCGTCCCGGGACAGGGGTTCAGCCCCAGCATTTT. Encoded protein: CASKRPGTGVQPQHF. The rearrangement links TRBV6-6 to TRBJ1-5; 10 nucleotides align to TRBD1. The CDR3 loop spans 15 amino acids. V trimming: 7 bases; J trimming: 6 bases; junction bases outside the gene matches: 9. Per the germline V gene, CDR1 is MNHNY and CDR2 is SVGAGI (reference sequence).

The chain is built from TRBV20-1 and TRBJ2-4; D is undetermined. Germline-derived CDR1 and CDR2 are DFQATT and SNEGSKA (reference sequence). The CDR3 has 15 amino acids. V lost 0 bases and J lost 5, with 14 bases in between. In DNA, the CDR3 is TGCAGTGCTAGAGATCCTTGGCTGGCAGAAAACATTCAGTACTTC. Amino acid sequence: CSARDPWLAENIQYF.

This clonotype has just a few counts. The CDR3 protein is CASSVAGGISYEQYF. CDR3 DNA: TGTGCCAGCAGCGTGGCAGGGGGCATTTCCTACGAGCAGTACTTC. The chain joins TRBV9 to TRBJ2-7; the match to TRBD1 covers 8 bases. The CDR3 sequence is 15 residues long. Germline CDR1 and CDR2: SGDLS and YYNGEE. The ends lost 2 bases at V and 1 base at J; junction bases unmatched: 5.

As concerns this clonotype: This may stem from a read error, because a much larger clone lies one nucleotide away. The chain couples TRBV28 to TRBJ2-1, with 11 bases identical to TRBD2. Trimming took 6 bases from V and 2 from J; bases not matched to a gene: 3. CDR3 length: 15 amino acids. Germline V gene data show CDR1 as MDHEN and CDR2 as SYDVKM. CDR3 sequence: CASSPSGRPYNEQFF. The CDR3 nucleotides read TGTGCCAGCAGCCCTAGCGGGAGGCCCTACAATGAGCAGTTCTTC.

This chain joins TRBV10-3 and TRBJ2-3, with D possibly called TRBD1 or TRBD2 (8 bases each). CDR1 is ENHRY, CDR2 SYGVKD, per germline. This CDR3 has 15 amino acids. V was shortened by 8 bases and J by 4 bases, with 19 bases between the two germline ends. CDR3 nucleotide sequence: TGTGCCATCGACAGGGGAGCGGGAGTCGCAGATACGCAGTATTTT. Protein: CAIDRGAGVADTQYF.

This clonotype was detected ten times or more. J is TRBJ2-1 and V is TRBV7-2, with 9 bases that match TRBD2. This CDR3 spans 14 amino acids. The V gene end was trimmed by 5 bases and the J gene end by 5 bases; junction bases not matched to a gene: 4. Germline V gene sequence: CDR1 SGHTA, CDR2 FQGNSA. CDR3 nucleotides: TGTGCCAGCAGCCGGACTAGCGATGACAATGAGCAGTTCTTC. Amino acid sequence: CASSRTSDDNEQFF. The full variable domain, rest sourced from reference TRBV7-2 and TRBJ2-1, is GAGVSQSPSNKVTEKGKDVELRCDPISGHTALYWYRQSLGQGLEFLIYFQGNSAPDKSGLPSDRFSAERTGGSVSTLTIQRTQQEDSAVYLCASSRTSDDNEQFFGPGTRLTVL.

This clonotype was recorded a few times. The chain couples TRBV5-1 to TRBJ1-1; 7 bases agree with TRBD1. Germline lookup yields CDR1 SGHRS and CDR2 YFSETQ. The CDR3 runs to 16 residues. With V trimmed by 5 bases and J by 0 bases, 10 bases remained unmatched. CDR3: CASSGSIGTVNTEAFF. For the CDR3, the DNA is TGCGCCAGCAGTGGATCGATTGGGACAGTGAACACTGAAGCTTTCTTT. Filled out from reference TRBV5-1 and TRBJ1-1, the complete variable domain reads KAGVTQTPRYLIKTRGQQVTLSCSPISGHRSVSWYQQTPGQGLQFLFEYFSETQRNKGNFPGRFSGRQFSNSRSEMNVSTLELGDSALYLCASSGSIGTVNTEAFFGQGTRLTVV.

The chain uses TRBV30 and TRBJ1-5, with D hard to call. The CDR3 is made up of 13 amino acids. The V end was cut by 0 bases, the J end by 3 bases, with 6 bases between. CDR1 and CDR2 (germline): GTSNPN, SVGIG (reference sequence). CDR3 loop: CAWSVQTNQPQHF. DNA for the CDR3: TGTGCCTGGAGTGTACAGACCAATCAGCCCCAGCATTTT.

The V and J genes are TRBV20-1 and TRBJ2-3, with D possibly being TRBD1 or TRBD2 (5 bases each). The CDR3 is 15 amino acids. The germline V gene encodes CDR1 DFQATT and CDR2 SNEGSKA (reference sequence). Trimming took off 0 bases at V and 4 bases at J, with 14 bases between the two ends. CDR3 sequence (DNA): TGCAGTGCTAGAGATCTGAGAAGGGACGCAGATACGCAGTATTTT. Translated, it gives CSARDLRRDADTQYF.

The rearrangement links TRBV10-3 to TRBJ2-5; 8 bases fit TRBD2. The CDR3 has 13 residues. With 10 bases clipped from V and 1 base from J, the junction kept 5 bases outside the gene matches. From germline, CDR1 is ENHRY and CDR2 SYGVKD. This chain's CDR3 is CASGTSGQETQYF. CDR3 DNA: TGTGCCAGCGGGACTAGTGGCCAAGAGACCCAGTACTTC.

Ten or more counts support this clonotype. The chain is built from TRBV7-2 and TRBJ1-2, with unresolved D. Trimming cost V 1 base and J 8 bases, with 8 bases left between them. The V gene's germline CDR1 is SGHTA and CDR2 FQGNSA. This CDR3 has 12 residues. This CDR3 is CASSLENWGYTF. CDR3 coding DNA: TGTGCCAGCAGCTTAGAAAATTGGGGCTACACCTTC. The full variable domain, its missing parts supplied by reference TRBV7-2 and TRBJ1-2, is GAGVSQSPSNKVTEKGKDVELRCDPISGHTALYWYRQSLGQGLEFLIYFQGNSAPDKSGLPSDRFSAERTGGSVSTLTIQRTQQEDSAVYLCASSLENWGYTFGSGTRLTVV.

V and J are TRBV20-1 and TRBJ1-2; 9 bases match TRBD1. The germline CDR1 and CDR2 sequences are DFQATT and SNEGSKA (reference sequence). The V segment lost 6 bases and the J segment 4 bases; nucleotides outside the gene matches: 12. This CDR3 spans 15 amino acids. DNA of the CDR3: TGCAGTGCGACGAGTCGACAGGGGGGTGGCTATGGCTACACCTTC. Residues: CSATSRQGGGYGYTF.

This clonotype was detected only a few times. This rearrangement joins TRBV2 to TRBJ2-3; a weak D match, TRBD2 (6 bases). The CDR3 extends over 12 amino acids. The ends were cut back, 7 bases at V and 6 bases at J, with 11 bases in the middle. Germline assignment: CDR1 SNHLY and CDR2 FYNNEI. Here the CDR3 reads CASKAEGDTQYF. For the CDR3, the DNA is TGTGCCAGCAAGGCGGAGGGGGATACGCAGTATTTT.

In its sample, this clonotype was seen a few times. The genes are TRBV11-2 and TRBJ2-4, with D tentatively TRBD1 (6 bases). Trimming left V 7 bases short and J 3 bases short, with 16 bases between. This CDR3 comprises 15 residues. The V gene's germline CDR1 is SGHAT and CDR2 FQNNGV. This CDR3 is CASTPGAGFKNIQYF. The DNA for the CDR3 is TGTGCCAGCACCCCAGGGGCCGGGTTCAAAAACATTCAGTACTTC.

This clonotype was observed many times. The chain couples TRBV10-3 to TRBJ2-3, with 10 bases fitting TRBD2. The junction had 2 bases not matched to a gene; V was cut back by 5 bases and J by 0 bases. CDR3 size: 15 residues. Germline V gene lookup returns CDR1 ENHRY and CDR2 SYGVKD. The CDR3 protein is CAISWTSGSTDTQYF. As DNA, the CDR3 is TGTGCCATCAGTTGGACTAGCGGAAGCACAGATACGCAGTATTTT.

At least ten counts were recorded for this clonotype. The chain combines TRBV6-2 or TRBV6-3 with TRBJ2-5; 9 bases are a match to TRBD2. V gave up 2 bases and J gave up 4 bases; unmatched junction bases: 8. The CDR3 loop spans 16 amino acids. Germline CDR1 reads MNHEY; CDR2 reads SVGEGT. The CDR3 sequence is CASSYGVAGVPETQYF. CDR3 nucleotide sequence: TGTGCCAGCAGTTACGGGGTAGCGGGAGTCCCAGAGACCCAGTACTTC.

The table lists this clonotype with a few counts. The CDR3 coding sequence is TGTGCCAGCAGCAAACCGGGGACCGACCAAGAGACCCAGTACTTC. Protein sequence: CASSKPGTDQETQYF. The chain uses TRBV7-8 and TRBJ2-5; D may match TRBD1 or TRBD2 (5 bases each). CDR3 length: 15 amino acids. Deletions cut 5 bases from V and 0 bases from J, with 13 bases between. Germline V CDR1 and CDR2: SGHVS, FQNEAQ. The full variable domain, its missing parts supplied by reference TRBV7-8 and TRBJ2-5, is GAGVSQSPRYKVAKRGQDVALRCDPISGHVSLFWYQQALGQGPEFLTYFQNEAQLDKSGLPSDRFFAERPEGSVSTLKIQRTQQEDSAVYLCASSKPGTDQETQYFGPGTRLLVL.

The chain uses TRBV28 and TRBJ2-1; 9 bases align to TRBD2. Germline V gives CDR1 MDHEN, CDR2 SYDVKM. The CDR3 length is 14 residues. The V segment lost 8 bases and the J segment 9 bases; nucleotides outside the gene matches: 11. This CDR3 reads CASGSPLAGREQFF. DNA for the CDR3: TGTGCCAGCGGATCCCCCCTAGCGGGGCGTGAGCAGTTCTTC. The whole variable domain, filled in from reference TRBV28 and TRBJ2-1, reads DVKVTQSSRYLVKRTGEKVFLECVQDMDHENMFWYRQDPGLGLRLIYFSYDVKMKEKGDIPEGYSVSREKKERFSLILESASTNQTSMYLCASGSPLAGREQFFGPGTRLTVL.

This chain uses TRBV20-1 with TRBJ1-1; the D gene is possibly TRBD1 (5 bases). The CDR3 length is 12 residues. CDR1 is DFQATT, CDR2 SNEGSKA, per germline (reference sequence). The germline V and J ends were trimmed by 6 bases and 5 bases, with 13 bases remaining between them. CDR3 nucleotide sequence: TGCAGTGCCGCCCCCGGGGGGACTGAAGCTTTCTTT. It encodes CSAAPGGTEAFF.

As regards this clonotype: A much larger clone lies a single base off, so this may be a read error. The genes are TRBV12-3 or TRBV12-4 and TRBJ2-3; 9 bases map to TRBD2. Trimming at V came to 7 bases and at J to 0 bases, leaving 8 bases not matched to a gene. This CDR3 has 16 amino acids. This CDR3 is CASMRAGGSSTDTQYF. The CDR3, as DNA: TGTGCCAGCATGAGAGCGGGAGGTTCCAGCACAGATACGCAGTATTTT.

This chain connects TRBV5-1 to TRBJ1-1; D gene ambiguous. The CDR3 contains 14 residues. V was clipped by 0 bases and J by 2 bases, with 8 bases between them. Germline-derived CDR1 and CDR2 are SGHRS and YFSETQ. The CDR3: CASSLGYGNTEAFF. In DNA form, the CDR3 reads TGCGCCAGCAGCTTGGGTTACGGAAACACTGAAGCTTTCTTT.